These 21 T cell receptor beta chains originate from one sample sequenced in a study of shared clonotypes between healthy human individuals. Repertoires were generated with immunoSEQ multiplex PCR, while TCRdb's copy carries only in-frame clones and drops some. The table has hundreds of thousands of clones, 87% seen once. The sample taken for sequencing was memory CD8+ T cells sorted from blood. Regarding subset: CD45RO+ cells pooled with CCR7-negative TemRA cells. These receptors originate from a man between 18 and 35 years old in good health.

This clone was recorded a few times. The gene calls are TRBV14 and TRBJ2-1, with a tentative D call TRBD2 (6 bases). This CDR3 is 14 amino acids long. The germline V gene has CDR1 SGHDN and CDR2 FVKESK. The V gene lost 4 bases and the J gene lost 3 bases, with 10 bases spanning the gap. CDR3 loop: CASSLGTLYNEQFF. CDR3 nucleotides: TGTGCCAGCAGCCTTGGGACTCTCTACAATGAGCAGTTCTTC.

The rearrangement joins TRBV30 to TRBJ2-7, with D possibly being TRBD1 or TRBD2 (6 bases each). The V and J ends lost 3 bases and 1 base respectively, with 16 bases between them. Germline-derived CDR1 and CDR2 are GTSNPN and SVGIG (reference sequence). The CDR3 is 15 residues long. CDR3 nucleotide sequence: TGTGCCTGGAGAGGGGGGTACGCCCCATCCTACGAGCAGTACTTC. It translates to CAWRGGYAPSYEQYF.

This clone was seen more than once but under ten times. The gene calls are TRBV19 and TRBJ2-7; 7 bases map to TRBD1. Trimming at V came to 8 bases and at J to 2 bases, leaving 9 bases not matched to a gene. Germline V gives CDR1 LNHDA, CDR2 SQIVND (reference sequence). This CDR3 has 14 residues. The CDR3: CASGPTQGAYEQYF. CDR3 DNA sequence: TGTGCCAGTGGACCGACCCAGGGGGCCTACGAGCAGTACTTC. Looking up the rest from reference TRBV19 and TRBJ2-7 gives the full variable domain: DGGITQSPKYLFRKEGQNVTLSCEQNLNHDAMYWYRQDPGQGLRLIYYSQIVNDFQKGDIAEGYSVSREKKESFPLTVTSAQKNPTAFYLCASGPTQGAYEQYFGPGTRLTVT.

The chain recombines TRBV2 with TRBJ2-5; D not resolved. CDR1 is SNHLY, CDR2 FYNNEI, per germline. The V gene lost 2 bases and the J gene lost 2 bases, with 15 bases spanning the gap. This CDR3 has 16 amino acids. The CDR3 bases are TGTGCCAGCAGTGAAAATGGTGAGACCGAACAAGAGACCCAGTACTTC. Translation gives CASSENGETEQETQYF.

CDR3 residues: CASSSLRDGANEKLFF. The CDR3 region has the DNA TGTGCCAGCAGTTCGCTCAGGGATGGTGCTAATGAAAAACTGTTTTTT. The chain joins TRBV27 to TRBJ1-4, with D tentatively TRBD1 (5 bases). The ends were cut back, 4 bases at V and 3 bases at J, with 15 bases in the middle. Germline values: CDR1 MNHEY, CDR2 SMNVEV (reference sequence). The CDR3 contains 16 residues.

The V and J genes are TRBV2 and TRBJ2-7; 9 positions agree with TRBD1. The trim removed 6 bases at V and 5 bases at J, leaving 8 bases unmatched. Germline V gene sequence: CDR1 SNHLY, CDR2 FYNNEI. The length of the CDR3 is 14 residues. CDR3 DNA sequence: TGTGCCAGCAGAGCTCCCGGGACAGGGAACGAGCAGTACTTC. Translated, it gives CASRAPGTGNEQYF.

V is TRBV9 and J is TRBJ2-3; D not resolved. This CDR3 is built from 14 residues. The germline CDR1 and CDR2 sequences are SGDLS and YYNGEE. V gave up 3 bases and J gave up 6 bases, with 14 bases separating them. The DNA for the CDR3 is TGTGCCAGCAGCGAGGGCTCCAGCAGGGATACGCAGTATTTT. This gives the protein CASSEGSSRDTQYF.

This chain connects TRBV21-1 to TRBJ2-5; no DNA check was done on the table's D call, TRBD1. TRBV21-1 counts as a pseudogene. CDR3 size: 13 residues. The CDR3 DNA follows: TGTGCCACCAGGGGACAGGGAGGGGAGACCCAGTACTTC. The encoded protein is CATRGQGGETQYF.

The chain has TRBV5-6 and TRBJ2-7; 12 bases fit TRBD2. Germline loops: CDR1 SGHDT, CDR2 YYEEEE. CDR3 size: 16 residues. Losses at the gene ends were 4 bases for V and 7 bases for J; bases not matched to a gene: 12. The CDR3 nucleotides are TGTGCCAGCAGCCGGACTAGCGGGGATATACGTGGGGAGCAGTACTTC. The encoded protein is CASSRTSGDIRGEQYF.

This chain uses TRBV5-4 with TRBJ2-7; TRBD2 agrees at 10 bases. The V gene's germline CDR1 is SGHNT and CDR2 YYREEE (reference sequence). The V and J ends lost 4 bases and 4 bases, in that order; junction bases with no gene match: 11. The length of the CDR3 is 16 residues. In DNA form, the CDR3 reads TGTGCCAGCAGCCCCGCCCTGGGACTAGCGATTTACGAGCAGTACTTC. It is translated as CASSPALGLAIYEQYF.

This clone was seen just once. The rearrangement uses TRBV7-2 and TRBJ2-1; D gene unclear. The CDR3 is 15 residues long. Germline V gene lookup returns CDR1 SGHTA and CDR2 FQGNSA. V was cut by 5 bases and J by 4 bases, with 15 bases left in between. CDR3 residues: CASSPDMTLYNEQFF. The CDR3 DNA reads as TGTGCCAGCAGCCCCGACATGACTCTATACAATGAGCAGTTCTTC.

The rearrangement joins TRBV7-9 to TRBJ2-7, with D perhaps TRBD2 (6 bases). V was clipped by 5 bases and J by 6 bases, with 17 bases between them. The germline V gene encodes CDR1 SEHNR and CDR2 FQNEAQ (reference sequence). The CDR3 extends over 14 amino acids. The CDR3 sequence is CASSLTGTVFEQYF. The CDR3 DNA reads TGTGCCAGCAGCCTTACCGGGACTGTTTTCGAGCAGTACTTC.

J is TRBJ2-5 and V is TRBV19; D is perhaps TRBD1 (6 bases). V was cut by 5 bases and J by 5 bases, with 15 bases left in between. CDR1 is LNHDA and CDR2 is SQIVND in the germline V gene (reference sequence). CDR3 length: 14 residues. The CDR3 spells CASSPEQGGETQYF. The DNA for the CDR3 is TGTGCCAGTAGTCCAGAACAGGGTGGGGAGACCCAGTACTTC.

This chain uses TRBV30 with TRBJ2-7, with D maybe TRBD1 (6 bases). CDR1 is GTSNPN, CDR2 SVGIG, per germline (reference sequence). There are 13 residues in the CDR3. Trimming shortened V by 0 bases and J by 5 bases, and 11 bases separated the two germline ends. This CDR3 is CAWSVGGGHEQYF. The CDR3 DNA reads TGTGCCTGGAGTGTAGGTGGGGGCCACGAGCAGTACTTC.

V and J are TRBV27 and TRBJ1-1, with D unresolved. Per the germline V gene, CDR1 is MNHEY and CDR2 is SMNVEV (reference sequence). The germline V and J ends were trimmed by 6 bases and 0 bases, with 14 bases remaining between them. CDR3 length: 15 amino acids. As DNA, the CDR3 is TGTGCCAGCAGCCTCTCCATCACCATGAACACTGAAGCTTTCTTT. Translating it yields CASSLSITMNTEAFF.

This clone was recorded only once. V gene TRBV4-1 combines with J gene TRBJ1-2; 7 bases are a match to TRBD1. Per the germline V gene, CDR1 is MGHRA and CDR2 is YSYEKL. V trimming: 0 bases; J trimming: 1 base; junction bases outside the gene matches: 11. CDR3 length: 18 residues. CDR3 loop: CASSQDLFPGQVNYGYTF. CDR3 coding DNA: TGCGCCAGCAGCCAAGATTTGTTTCCCGGACAGGTTAACTATGGCTACACCTTC.

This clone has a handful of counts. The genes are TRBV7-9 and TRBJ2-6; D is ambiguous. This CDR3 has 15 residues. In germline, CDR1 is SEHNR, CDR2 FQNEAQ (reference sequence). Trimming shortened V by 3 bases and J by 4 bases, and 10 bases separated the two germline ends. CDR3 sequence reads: CASSLSLTGANVLTF. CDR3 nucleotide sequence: TGTGCCAGCAGCTTGTCATTAACCGGGGCCAACGTCCTGACTTTC.

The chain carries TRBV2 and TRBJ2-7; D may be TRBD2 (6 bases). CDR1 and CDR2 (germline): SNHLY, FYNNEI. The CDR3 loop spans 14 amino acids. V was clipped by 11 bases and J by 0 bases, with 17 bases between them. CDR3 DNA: TGTGCCGGCGACCCGGGGGATAGCTCCTACGAGCAGTACTTC. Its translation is CAGDPGDSSYEQYF.

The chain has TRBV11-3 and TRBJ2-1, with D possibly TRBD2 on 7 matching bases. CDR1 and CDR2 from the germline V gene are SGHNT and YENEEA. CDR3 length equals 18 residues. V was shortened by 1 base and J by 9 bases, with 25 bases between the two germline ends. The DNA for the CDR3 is TGTGCCAGCAGCTTAGGACCTGTGGCGGGGGACATCAGATGTGAGCAGTTCTTC. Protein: CASSLGPVAGDIRCEQFF.

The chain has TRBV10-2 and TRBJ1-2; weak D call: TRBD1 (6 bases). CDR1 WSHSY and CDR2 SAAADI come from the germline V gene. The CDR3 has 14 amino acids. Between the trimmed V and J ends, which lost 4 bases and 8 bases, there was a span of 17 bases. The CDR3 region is CASSALPGAGGYTF. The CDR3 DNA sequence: TGCGCCAGCAGTGCCCTCCCGGGGGCAGGCGGCTACACCTTC.

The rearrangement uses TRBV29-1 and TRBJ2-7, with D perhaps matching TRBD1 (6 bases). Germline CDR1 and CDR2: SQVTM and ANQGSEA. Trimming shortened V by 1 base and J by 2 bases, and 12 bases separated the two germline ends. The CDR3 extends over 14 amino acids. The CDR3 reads CSVEVAGATYEQYF. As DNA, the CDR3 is TGCAGCGTTGAAGTAGCAGGGGCTACCTACGAGCAGTACTTC.